These T cell receptor beta chains were read from a single sample in a study of blood T cell repertoires in COVID-19. The assay was immunoSEQ multiplex PCR, and TCRdb's table has in-frame clones only and misses some. This sample has approximately 170,000 clones, with about four fifths found just once. Sequencing input: peripheral blood. The origin of the receptors is a woman older than 75 with active or convalescent COVID-19. The CDR3 runs from the conserved cysteine through the conserved F or W. Fields, in order: CDR3 protein, CDR3 DNA, clone size, V gene, J gene, D gene. A D gene is named only where the DNA matches it firmly. For some rows the clone size is stated as once, few or many, or as a class when expanded; others skip it.

CDR3 protein: CASSVGTVVAGASYEQYF
CDR3 DNA: TGTGCCAGCAGCGTAGGGACAGTTGTAGCGGGAGCTTCATACGAGCAGTACTTC
clone size: once
V gene: TRBV9
J gene: TRBJ2-7
D gene: TRBD2

CDR3 protein: CASSLAGTGNQPQHF
CDR3 DNA: TGTGCCAGCAGTTTAGCCGGGACAGGCAATCAGCCCCAGCATTTT
clone size: NA
V gene: TRBV28
J gene: TRBJ1-5
D gene: TRBD1

CDR3 protein: CASSQSDSFNQPQHF
CDR3 DNA: TGTGCCAGCTCACAAAGCGACAGTTTCAATCAGCCCCAGCATTTT
clone size: NA
V gene: TRBV18
J gene: TRBJ1-5
D gene: NA

CDR3 protein: CACKTTSGGNTEAFF
CDR3 DNA: TGTGCCTGCAAAACAACTTCTGGCGGGAACACTGAAGCTTTCTTT
clone size: NA
V gene: TRBV30
J gene: TRBJ1-1
D gene: NA

CDR3 protein: CASSLVLGGDRGPGNTIYF
CDR3 DNA: TGTGCCAGCAGCTTAGTTCTGGGAGGTGACAGGGGCCCTGGAAACACCATATATTTT
clone size: few
V gene: TRBV7-8
J gene: TRBJ1-3
D gene: TRBD1

CDR3 protein: CASSPMSAGFNEQFF
CDR3 DNA: TGTGCCAGCTCACCAATGTCGGCAGGGTTCAATGAGCAGTTCTTC
clone size: NA
V gene: TRBV18
J gene: TRBJ2-1
D gene: NA

CDR3 protein: CASSIDLRGRQGQPQHF
CDR3 DNA: TGTGCCAGTAGTATAGATTTAAGGGGTCGACAGGGTCAGCCCCAGCATTTT
clone size: NA
V gene: TRBV19
J gene: TRBJ1-5
D gene: TRBD1

CDR3 protein: CSASSRDRDSYGYTF
CDR3 DNA: TGCAGTGCTAGTTCTCGGGACAGGGATTCCTATGGCTACACCTTC
clone size: NA
V gene: TRBV20-1
J gene: TRBJ1-2
D gene: TRBD1

CDR3 protein: CAWSPTRSGTVNSPLHF
CDR3 DNA: TGTGCCTGGAGTCCAACAAGATCCGGGACAGTAAATTCACCCCTCCACTTT
clone size: NA
V gene: TRBV30
J gene: TRBJ1-6
D gene: TRBD1

CDR3 protein: CASVGGSNQPQHF
CDR3 DNA: TGTGCCAGCGTAGGGGGAAGCAATCAGCCCCAGCATTTT
clone size: once
V gene: TRBV6-5
J gene: TRBJ1-5
D gene: NA

CDR3 protein: CASSLDFADTQYF
CDR3 DNA: TGTGCCAGCAGCTTAGACTTCGCAGATACGCAGTATTTT
clone size: NA
V gene: TRBV11-2
J gene: TRBJ2-3
D gene: NA

CDR3 protein: CASSRGTDSYNEQFF
CDR3 DNA: TGTGCCAGCAGCCGGGGGACAGACTCCTACAATGAGCAGTTCTTC
clone size: NA
V gene: TRBV2
J gene: TRBJ2-1
D gene: NA

CDR3 protein: CASSPGGGIYEQYF
CDR3 DNA: TGTGCCAGCAGCCCGGGCGGCGGGATTTACGAGCAGTACTTC
clone size: NA
V gene: TRBV7-9
J gene: TRBJ2-7
D gene: NA

CDR3 protein: CASSYRDQPQHF
CDR3 DNA: TGTGCCAGCAGTTACAGAGATCAGCCCCAGCATTTT
clone size: NA
V gene: TRBV6-2/TRBV6-3
J gene: TRBJ1-5
D gene: NA

CDR3 protein: CASSLWGDYGYTF
CDR3 DNA: TGTGCCAGCAGTTTATGGGGAGACTATGGCTACACCTTC
clone size: NA
V gene: TRBV27
J gene: TRBJ1-2
D gene: NA

CDR3 protein: CASSPMGQGGIYEQYF
CDR3 DNA: TGTGCCAGCTCACCAATGGGACAGGGGGGTATTTACGAGCAGTACTTC
clone size: NA
V gene: TRBV18
J gene: TRBJ2-7
D gene: TRBD1

CDR3 protein: CASSIGGQGVGNQPQHF
CDR3 DNA: TGTGCCAGTAGTATAGGAGGCCAGGGGGTTGGCAATCAGCCCCAGCATTTT
clone size: NA
V gene: TRBV19
J gene: TRBJ1-5
D gene: TRBD1

CDR3 protein: CASSSSPGLRNEQYF
CDR3 DNA: TGCGCCAGCAGTTCCTCCCCGGGGTTAAGAAACGAGCAGTACTTC
clone size: NA
V gene: TRBV5-1
J gene: TRBJ2-7
D gene: NA

CDR3 protein: CASSRRGFGESNQPQHF
CDR3 DNA: TGTGCCAGTAGTAGGCGGGGGTTTGGGGAAAGCAATCAGCCCCAGCATTTT
clone size: NA
V gene: TRBV19
J gene: TRBJ1-5
D gene: NA

CDR3 protein: CASQKWAGRNTEAFF
CDR3 DNA: TGTGCCAGCCAAAAGTGGGCGGGGAGAAACACTGAAGCTTTCTTT
clone size: NA
V gene: TRBV13
J gene: TRBJ1-1
D gene: NA

CDR3 protein: CASSPLSGTGNEQYF
CDR3 DNA: TGTGCCAGCAGTCCCCTCTCCGGGACAGGGAACGAGCAGTACTTC
clone size: NA
V gene: TRBV6-5
J gene: TRBJ2-7
D gene: TRBD1

CDR3 protein: CASRETNEKLFF
CDR3 DNA: TGCGCCAGCCGGGAAACTAATGAAAAACTGTTTTTT
clone size: NA
V gene: TRBV5-1
J gene: TRBJ1-4
D gene: NA

CDR3 protein: CASSSGTAYGYTF
CDR3 DNA: TGTGCCAGTAGTTCAGGGACAGCCTATGGCTACACCTTC
clone size: few
V gene: TRBV19
J gene: TRBJ1-2
D gene: TRBD1

CDR3 protein: CASSSQTGFGYEQYF
CDR3 DNA: TGTGCCAGCAGTTCCCAGACAGGGTTTGGATACGAGCAGTACTTC
clone size: NA
V gene: TRBV6-5
J gene: TRBJ2-7
D gene: TRBD1

CDR3 protein: CASSFRGGQGRNEQFF
CDR3 DNA: TGTGCCAGCAGCTTTAGGGGAGGTCAAGGACGCAATGAGCAGTTCTTC
clone size: once
V gene: TRBV7-9
J gene: TRBJ2-1
D gene: NA

CDR3 protein: CASSIAGVQPQHF
CDR3 DNA: TGTGCCAGTAGTATAGCAGGGGTCCAGCCCCAGCATTTT
clone size: NA
V gene: TRBV19
J gene: TRBJ1-5
D gene: NA

CDR3 protein: CASSLRSSGANVLTF
CDR3 DNA: TGTGCCAGCAGCTTGAGAAGCTCTGGGGCCAACGTCCTGACTTTC
clone size: once
V gene: TRBV7-2
J gene: TRBJ2-6
D gene: NA

CDR3 protein: CAWNAGEAFF
CDR3 DNA: TGTGCCTGGAACGCGGGTGAAGCTTTCTTT
clone size: once
V gene: TRBV30
J gene: TRBJ1-1
D gene: NA

CDR3 protein: CASSLGRIYGYTF
CDR3 DNA: TGTGCCAGCAGTTTGGGGCGGATCTATGGCTACACCTTC
clone size: NA
V gene: TRBV27
J gene: TRBJ1-2
D gene: NA

CDR3 protein: CASSQRLAAFLVF
CDR3 DNA: TGTGCCAGCAGTCAGCGACTAGCGGCCTTCCTAGTATTT
clone size: NA
V gene: TRBV14
J gene: TRBJ2-3
D gene: TRBD2

CDR3 protein: CASSGEGTADYGYTF
CDR3 DNA: TGTGCCAGCAGTGGAGAAGGGACAGCCGACTATGGCTACACCTTC
clone size: few
V gene: TRBV27
J gene: TRBJ1-2
D gene: TRBD1

CDR3 protein: CASRWYRVASGANVLTF
CDR3 DNA: TGTGCCAGCAGGTGGTACAGGGTGGCCTCTGGGGCCAACGTCCTGACTTTC
clone size: NA
V gene: TRBV2
J gene: TRBJ2-6
D gene: NA

CDR3 protein: CATREQLSYNEQFF
CDR3 DNA: TGTGCCACCAGGGAACAGCTATCCTACAATGAGCAGTTCTTC
clone size: NA
V gene: TRBV15
J gene: TRBJ2-1
D gene: NA

CDR3 protein: CASSSGRARGETQYF
CDR3 DNA: TGCGCCAGCAGCTCTGGTCGGGCACGGGGGGAGACCCAGTACTTC
clone size: NA
V gene: TRBV5-1
J gene: TRBJ2-5
D gene: NA

CDR3 protein: CASSNRELYNSPLHF
CDR3 DNA: TGTGCCAGTAGTAACAGGGAGCTATATAATTCACCCCTCCACTTT
clone size: NA
V gene: TRBV19
J gene: TRBJ1-6
D gene: NA

CDR3 protein: CASSLGQGVKGYTF
CDR3 DNA: TGCGCCAGCAGCTTAGGGCAGGGGGTTAAGGGCTACACCTTC
clone size: few
V gene: TRBV5-1
J gene: TRBJ1-2
D gene: TRBD1

CDR3 protein: CASSNGGISNQPQHF
CDR3 DNA: TGTGCCAGCAGCAACGGGGGGATTAGCAATCAGCCCCAGCATTTT
clone size: NA
V gene: TRBV2
J gene: TRBJ1-5
D gene: NA

CDR3 protein: CASSLGHQNYEQYF
CDR3 DNA: TGTGCCAGCAGCTTAGGACACCAAAACTACGAGCAGTACTTC
clone size: NA
V gene: TRBV7-8
J gene: TRBJ2-7
D gene: NA

CDR3 protein: CASSRSGRALETQYF
CDR3 DNA: TGTGCCAGCAGCCGGAGCGGGAGGGCCTTGGAGACCCAGTACTTC
clone size: NA
V gene: TRBV3-1/TRBV3-2
J gene: TRBJ2-5
D gene: TRBD2

CDR3 protein: CASTLIPTSPVNTQYF
CDR3 DNA: TGTGCCAGCACCCTCATACCCACTAGCCCTGTGAATACGCAGTATTTT
clone size: NA
V gene: TRBV2
J gene: TRBJ2-3
D gene: NA

CDR3 protein: CASSLGRGNSPLHF
CDR3 DNA: TGTGCCAGCAGCTTGGGCAGGGGAAATTCACCCCTCCACTTT
clone size: NA
V gene: TRBV7-2
J gene: TRBJ1-6
D gene: NA

CDR3 protein: CASSLFPGQGLAIQYF
CDR3 DNA: TGTGCCAGCAGCTTATTTCCGGGACAGGGTCTTGCCATTCAGTACTTC
clone size: NA
V gene: TRBV7-2
J gene: TRBJ2-4
D gene: TRBD1

CDR3 protein: CASLSGTGDSRGYTF
CDR3 DNA: TGTGCCAGCTTGAGTGGGACAGGGGATTCGCGTGGCTACACCTTC
clone size: NA
V gene: TRBV11-2
J gene: TRBJ1-2
D gene: TRBD1

CDR3 protein: CASSLTGISNQPQHF
CDR3 DNA: TGTGCCAGCAGCTTGACAGGGATTAGCAATCAGCCCCAGCATTTT
clone size: NA
V gene: TRBV11-2
J gene: TRBJ1-5
D gene: TRBD1

CDR3 protein: CASTQSPGGTEAFF
CDR3 DNA: TGTGCCAGCACCCAATCTCCAGGGGGCACTGAAGCTTTCTTT
clone size: NA
V gene: TRBV9
J gene: TRBJ1-1
D gene: TRBD1

CDR3 protein: CASSLGGLAGVRETQYF
CDR3 DNA: TGTGCCAGCAGCTTGGGGGGACTAGCGGGAGTCCGCGAGACCCAGTACTTC
clone size: NA
V gene: TRBV5-4
J gene: TRBJ2-5
D gene: TRBD2

CDR3 protein: CASSRDRAPGNTIYF
CDR3 DNA: TGTGCCAGCAGTCGTGACAGGGCGCCCGGAAACACCATATATTTT
clone size: NA
V gene: TRBV2
J gene: TRBJ1-3
D gene: TRBD1

CDR3 protein: CASSVAVTANYGYTF
CDR3 DNA: TGTGCCAGCAGCGTAGCTGTGACAGCGAACTATGGCTACACCTTC
clone size: NA
V gene: TRBV9
J gene: TRBJ1-2
D gene: NA

CDR3 protein: CASSIQDRGRTEAFF
CDR3 DNA: TGTGCCAGTAGTATACAGGACAGGGGAAGGACTGAAGCTTTCTTT
clone size: NA
V gene: TRBV19
J gene: TRBJ1-1
D gene: TRBD1

CDR3 protein: CASSIDGVYNEQFF
CDR3 DNA: TGTGCCAGTAGTATAGATGGAGTTTACAATGAGCAGTTCTTC
clone size: NA
V gene: TRBV19
J gene: TRBJ2-1
D gene: NA

CDR3 protein: CASTGPTYGYTF
CDR3 DNA: TGTGCCAGTACAGGGCCCACCTATGGCTACACCTTC
clone size: NA
V gene: TRBV3-1/TRBV3-2
J gene: TRBJ1-2
D gene: NA

CDR3 protein: CATSSPGLAGVSETQYF
CDR3 DNA: TGTGCCACCAGCAGCCCCGGACTAGCGGGAGTGTCAGAGACCCAGTACTTC
clone size: NA
V gene: TRBV15
J gene: TRBJ2-5
D gene: TRBD2

CDR3 protein: CASRRLAGAYNEQFF
CDR3 DNA: TGTGCCAGCAGACGCCTAGCGGGGGCCTACAATGAGCAGTTCTTC
clone size: NA
V gene: TRBV2
J gene: TRBJ2-1
D gene: TRBD2

CDR3 protein: CASSLFGDNSPLHF
CDR3 DNA: TGTGCCAGCAGCTTGTTCGGAGATAATTCACCCCTCCACTTT
clone size: many
V gene: TRBV5-6
J gene: TRBJ1-6
D gene: NA